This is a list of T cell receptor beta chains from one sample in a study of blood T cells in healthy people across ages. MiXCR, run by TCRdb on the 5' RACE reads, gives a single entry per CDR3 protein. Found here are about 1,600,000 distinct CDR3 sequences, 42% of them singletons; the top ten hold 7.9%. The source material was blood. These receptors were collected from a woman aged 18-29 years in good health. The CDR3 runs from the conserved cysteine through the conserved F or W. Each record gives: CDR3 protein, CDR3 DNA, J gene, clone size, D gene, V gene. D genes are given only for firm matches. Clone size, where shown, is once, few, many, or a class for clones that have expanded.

CASSQDRDNEQYF | TGTGCCAGCAGCCAGGACAGGGACAACGAGCAGTACTTC | TRBJ2-7 | . | TRBD1 | TRBV11-1
CAIRGKTTSGVNNEQYF | TGTGCCATCAGGGGGAAAACGACTAGCGGGGTGAACAATGAGCAGTACTTC | TRBJ2-7 | few | TRBD2 | TRBV10-3
CASSRGGGDLLDTQYF | TGTGCCAGCAGTCGTGGCGGGGGCGACCTTCTCGATACGCAGTATTTT | TRBJ2-3 | . | . | TRBV6-5
CASSLSHTSNQPQHF | TGTGCCAGCAGTTTAAGTCACACAAGCAATCAGCCCCAGCATTTT | TRBJ1-5 | . | . | TRBV27
CASSLDSSGVTQYF | TGTGCCAGCAGCTTAGATTCTAGCGGGGTGACGCAGTATTTT | TRBJ2-3 | once | TRBD2 | TRBV7-2
CASSFIRAASNYGYTF | TGTGCCAGCAGTTTTATTAGGGCGGCATCAAACTATGGCTACACCTTC | TRBJ1-2 | once | . | TRBV27
CASSQSWGREIGYTF | TGTGCCAGCAGCCAATCATGGGGAAGAGAGATTGGCTACACCTTC | TRBJ1-2 | . | . | TRBV3-1
CASSESPSGSRYEQFF | TGTGCCAGCAGTGAATCCCCTAGCGGGAGTAGATATGAGCAGTTCTTC | TRBJ2-1 | . | TRBD2 | TRBV25-1
CASSQEPYTPGQGSIINQPQHF | TGTGCCAGCAGCCAAGAACCCTATACTCCGGGACAGGGATCAATAATCAATCAGCCCCAGCATTTT | TRBJ1-5 | . | TRBD1 | TRBV4-2
CASSPAGSNEKLFF | TGCGCCAGCAGCCCCGCCGGATCTAATGAAAAACTGTTTTTT | TRBJ1-4 | . | . | TRBV5-1
CAWIFGRGNTEAFF | TGTGCCTGGATTTTCGGCAGGGGGAACACTGAAGCTTTCTTT | TRBJ1-1 | . | . | TRBV30
CASSETSGQGGELFF | TGTGCCAGCAGTGAAACTAGCGGTCAGGGCGGGGAGCTGTTTTTT | TRBJ2-2 | . | TRBD2 | TRBV2
CASTLGYTDTQYF | TGTGCCAGCACTCTCGGATACACAGATACGCAGTATTTT | TRBJ2-3 | many | . | TRBV7-3
CASSPIRSYEQYF | TGTGCCAGCTCACCGATCCGCTCCTACGAGCAGTACTTC | TRBJ2-7 | . | . | TRBV18
CASSAALETQYF | TGTGCCAGCAGCGCCGCATTGGAGACCCAGTACTTC | TRBJ2-5 | . | . | TRBV7-9
CASSQEGTSGIAYEQYF | TGTGCCAGCAGCCAAGAGGGGACTAGCGGCATAGCCTACGAGCAGTACTTC | TRBJ2-7 | . | TRBD2 | TRBV14
CASSPRLTSGSSQETQYF | TGTGCCAGCAGCCCCCGCTTGACTAGCGGGAGTAGTCAAGAGACCCAGTACTTC | TRBJ2-5 | . | TRBD2 | TRBV4-2
CASSRLSGTSTDTQYF | TGTGCCAGCTCACGGCTGAGCGGGACCTCCACAGATACGCAGTATTTT | TRBJ2-3 | . | TRBD2 | TRBV18
CASSLGLSGGPYEQYF | TGTGCCAGCAGCTTAGGGCTTAGCGGGGGGCCCTACGAGCAGTACTTC | TRBJ2-7 | few | TRBD2 | TRBV7-2
CASRSPGLLPERFF | TGCGCCAGCAGGTCACCGGGACTTCTTCCTGAGCGGTTCTTC | TRBJ2-1 | . | . | TRBV10-2
CASSVSSGRAGAYNEQYF | TGTGCCAGCAGCGTGAGTAGCGGGAGGGCCGGCGCCTACAATGAGCAGTACTTC | TRBJ2-5 | . | TRBD2 | TRBV9
CASSDFRDGQETQYF | TGTGCCAGCAGTGATTTTAGAGACGGACAAGAGACCCAGTACTTC | TRBJ2-5 | few | . | TRBV2